A single sample is the source of the 18 T cell receptor beta chains below, sequenced in a study of shared clonotypes between healthy human individuals. The protocol was immunoSEQ multiplex PCR, while the TCRdb copy is restricted to in-frame clones and leaves out a portion. The sample comprises about 2.4 million clones, more than 85% of which are singletons, and approximately 0.37% rests with the top ten. Source material: naive CD4+ T cells from PBMCs. Regarding subset: CD45RA+ positively selected. The receptors shown here come from a man between 18 and 35 years old in good health. Some clones in this sample may be carry-over from other donors' samples.

The chain carries TRBV5-4 and TRBJ2-3; TRBD2 agrees at 10 bases. Germline V CDR1 and CDR2: SGHNT, YYREEE (reference sequence). This CDR3 comprises 16 residues. V trimming: 4 bases; J trimming: 2 bases; junction bases outside the gene matches: 7. The CDR3 loop is CASSLGTSVVTDTQYF. The CDR3 region has the DNA TGTGCCAGCAGCCTGGGGACTAGCGTCGTCACAGATACGCAGTATTTT.

As concerns this clone: The sample contains more than one DNA sequence encoding this CDR3. The J gene is TRBJ1-2, the V gene TRBV14; D gene uncertain. With 1 base removed from V and 5 bases from J, the gap between germline ends came to 8 bases. CDR3 size: 13 residues. The germline CDR1 and CDR2 sequences are SGHDN and FVKESK. CDR3 protein: CASSQGQVYGYTF. The CDR3 DNA sequence: TGTGCCAGCAGCCAAGGTCAGGTTTATGGCTACACCTTC.

The V and J genes are TRBV30 and TRBJ1-3, with unresolved D. V lost 4 bases to trimming and J lost 0 bases, with 10 bases between them. The CDR3 extends over 14 amino acids. The germline V gene has CDR1 GTSNPN and CDR2 SVGIG (reference sequence). The CDR3 spells CAWKARHSGNTIYF. DNA of the CDR3: TGTGCCTGGAAAGCTCGGCACTCTGGAAACACCATATATTTT.

V is TRBV25-1 and J is TRBJ2-1; D gene unclear. Germline V gene lookup returns CDR1 MGHDK and CDR2 SYGVNS. Between the trimmed V and J ends, which lost 2 bases and 0 bases, there was a span of 11 bases. The CDR3 has 16 amino acids. Here the CDR3 reads CASSERRSSSYNEQFF. CDR3 nucleotide sequence: TGTGCCAGCAGTGAAAGGCGCTCGAGCTCCTACAATGAGCAGTTCTTC.

The V and J genes are TRBV19 and TRBJ1-4; a possible D gene is TRBD1 (5 bases). Germline values: CDR1 LNHDA, CDR2 SQIVND (reference sequence). This CDR3 is built from 15 residues. The V end was cut by 5 bases, the J end by 8 bases, with 18 bases between. CDR3 sequence: CASSLSSRVEEKLFF. CDR3 in DNA: TGTGCCAGTAGTCTTTCCAGCAGGGTGGAGGAAAAACTGTTTTTT.

This rearrangement joins TRBV29-1 to TRBJ2-7; 8 bases are a match to TRBD1. Trimming removed 5 bases from V and 0 bases from J; junction bases left unmatched: 12. Germline lookup yields CDR1 SQVTM and CDR2 ANQGSEA. The CDR3 is 16 residues long. The CDR3 spells CSVLSGMDRASYEQYF. CDR3 sequence (DNA): TGCAGCGTTCTCAGTGGGATGGACAGGGCCTCCTACGAGCAGTACTTC.

This clone occurred once. The chain is built from TRBV25-1 and TRBJ1-2; 12 bases are a match to TRBD1. Germline trimming cut 10 bases from V and 7 bases from J; bases unmatched to any gene: 7. CDR3 length: 13 amino acids. Germline assignment: CDR1 MGHDK and CDR2 SYGVNS. CDR3 sequence (DNA): TGTGCCAACCGGGACAGGGGGCATACTGGCTACACCTTC. Amino acid sequence: CANRDRGHTGYTF.

The rearrangement uses TRBV12-5 and TRBJ2-3, with 12 bases that match TRBD2. From germline, CDR1 is LGHNT and CDR2 FRNRAP. With 1 base clipped from V and 3 bases from J, the junction kept 14 bases outside the gene matches. This CDR3 comprises 20 residues. CDR3 in amino acids: CASGLAGLAGGPSQTDTQYF. The CDR3 coding sequence is TGTGCTAGTGGTTTGGCGGGGCTAGCGGGAGGGCCGTCGCAAACAGATACGCAGTATTTT.

The CDR3 is CASSPQGQETQYF. Here the CDR3 DNA reads TGTGCCAGCAGCCCACAGGGCCAAGAGACCCAGTACTTC. The rearrangement joins TRBV7-3 to TRBJ2-5; D is perhaps TRBD1 (6 bases). Germline values: CDR1 SGHTA, CDR2 FQGTGA. Trimming removed 5 bases at V and 1 base at J, with 8 bases between. The length of the CDR3 is 13 residues.

This clone has only a few counts. The chain is built from TRBV5-1 and TRBJ2-1; 9 positions match TRBD2. The V gene's germline CDR1 is SGHRS and CDR2 YFSETQ. V was clipped by 0 bases and J by 8 bases; unmatched bases: 9. This CDR3 spans 16 amino acids. Here the CDR3 DNA reads TGCGCCAGCAGCTTGGTGGCTAGCGGGGCCCTTGATGAGCAGTTCTTC. Protein: CASSLVASGALDEQFF.

This rearrangement joins TRBV14 to TRBJ2-5; D gene ambiguous. V shed 4 bases and J shed 5 bases, with 11 bases lying between them. This CDR3 region has 13 residues. Germline V gives CDR1 SGHDN, CDR2 FVKESK. The DNA for the CDR3 is TGTGCCAGCAGCCCCGACCTCGGGGAGACCCAGTACTTC. Protein: CASSPDLGETQYF.

The chain links TRBV27 to TRBJ1-1; D remains ambiguous. From germline, CDR1 is MNHEY and CDR2 SMNVEV (reference sequence). The CDR3 sequence is 15 residues long. The V end was cut by 3 bases, the J end by 4 bases, with 15 bases between. The CDR3 protein is CASSLFGDMGTEAFF. The CDR3 DNA sequence: TGTGCCAGCAGTTTGTTCGGAGATATGGGCACTGAAGCTTTCTTT.

The count of this clone is one. V is TRBV7-2 and J is TRBJ1-2, with 9 positions matching TRBD1. Germline CDR1 reads SGHTA; CDR2 reads FQGNSA. J was trimmed by 4 bases and V by 5 bases; bases with no gene match: 8. CDR3 length: 15 amino acids. The chain's CDR3 is CASSVDRGAPYGYTF. In DNA form, the CDR3 reads TGTGCCAGCAGCGTGGACAGGGGCGCGCCCTATGGCTACACCTTC.

The V and J genes are TRBV7-3 and TRBJ2-1; 7 bases line up with TRBD2. Losses at the gene ends were 5 bases for V and 4 bases for J; bases not matched to a gene: 11. Germline V lookup: CDR1 SGHTA, CDR2 FQGTGA. The CDR3 length is 16 residues. The CDR3 DNA reads as TGTGCCAGCAGCCCGGCGGTTGCTAGCGGATACAATGAGCAGTTCTTC. It is translated as CASSPAVASGYNEQFF.

Worth noting for this clone: The sample has other DNA sequences that encode this CDR3 too. The V and J genes are TRBV7-2 and TRBJ2-1; TRBD2 matches 8 bases. The CDR3 extends over 13 amino acids. Germline CDR1 reads SGHTA; CDR2 reads FQGNSA. V shed 3 bases, J shed 9 bases, and the junction held 4 bases outside the gene matches. As DNA, the CDR3 is TGTGCCAGCAGCTTGGGTCGGGAGGGTGAGCAGTTCTTC. It encodes CASSLGREGEQFF.

The V call is TRBV6-1, the J call TRBJ2-5, with D perhaps TRBD2 (6 bases). Germline V lookup: CDR1 MNHNS, CDR2 SASEGT. This CDR3 has 12 residues. V dropped 5 bases and J dropped 5 bases, with 9 bases sitting between them. The CDR3 sequence is CASSTGAETQYF. In nucleotides, the CDR3 is TGTGCCAGCAGTACGGGAGCGGAGACCCAGTACTTC.

The chain carries TRBV20-1 and TRBJ2-7; unclear D gene. The CDR3 runs 11 residues. V dropped 6 bases and J dropped 5 bases, with 11 bases sitting between them. Germline assignment: CDR1 DFQATT and CDR2 SNEGSKA (reference sequence). The CDR3 is CSAPRRDEQYF. The CDR3 coding sequence is TGCAGTGCCCCTCGTAGGGACGAGCAGTACTTC.

To note about this clone: The sample has other DNA sequences that encode this CDR3 too. V usage is TRBV28 and J usage is TRBJ2-7; 9 nucleotides align to TRBD1. The CDR3 is 15 residues long. The J segment lost 1 base and the V segment lost 6 bases, leaving 7 bases of the junction unmatched. From germline, CDR1 is MDHEN and CDR2 SYDVKM. In DNA form, the CDR3 reads TGTGCCAGCAGCCCGACCGGGACAGGGTCCTACGAGCAGTACTTC. It encodes CASSPTGTGSYEQYF.